A selection of T cell receptor beta chains follows, all from one sample in a study of identical twins. Using its own MiXCR run on the 5' RACE reads, TCRdb lists one record per CDR3 protein. The sample holds 550,000 to 700,000 distinct CDR3 sequences, 21% seen once. These records were also assigned to another study, of T cells expressing NK-cell markers.

The specimen sequenced was PBMCs. These receptors originate from a woman under 30 in good health. CDR3s include the opening cysteine and the closing phenylalanine or tryptophan. The D gene is left open where the match is weak. Clone size is not always given. Where it is, it says once, few, many or a class for expanded clones.

d_call	cdr3_length	v_call	j_call	clone_size	cdr3_aa	cdr3_nt
TRBD2	19	TRBV10-3	TRBJ2-1	few	CAISPNLLAGGPLGNEQFF	TGTGCCATCAGTCCCAACCTACTAGCGGGGGGGCCCTTGGGAAATGAGCAGTTCTTC
.	14	TRBV7-8	TRBJ1-1	few	CASSLANPNTEAFF	TGTGCCAGCAGCTTAGCGAACCCGAACACTGAAGCTTTCTTT
TRBD2	16	TRBV12-3/TRBV12-4	TRBJ2-5	.	CASSIGLAGDQETQYF	TGTGCCAGCAGTATAGGTTTGGCGGGGGACCAAGAGACCCAGTACTTC
TRBD2	13	TRBV20-1	TRBJ2-7	many	CSATTSGMGEQYF	TGCAGTGCCACTACTAGCGGGATGGGCGAGCAGTACTTC
TRBD1	14	TRBV6-1	TRBJ1-1	.	CASRGQNMNTEAFF	TGTGCCAGCAGGGGACAGAATATGAACACTGAAGCTTTCTTT
.	15	TRBV5-1	TRBJ2-5	.	CASSRMGLNQETQYF	TGCGCCAGCAGCCGGATGGGACTTAACCAAGAGACCCAGTACTTC
TRBD1	14	TRBV6-5	TRBJ1-2	many	CASISTGGRSSYTF	TGTGCCAGCATTAGTACAGGGGGCCGGTCTAGCTACACCTTC
.	15	TRBV3-1	TRBJ2-5	few	CASSPADGSQETQYF	TGTGCCAGCAGCCCCGCCGACGGGAGCCAAGAGACCCAGTACTTC
.	14	TRBV3-1	TRBJ1-1	many	CASSQEGEKWWAFF	TGTGCCAGCAGCCAAGAGGGGGAAAAGTGGTGGGCTTTCTTT
.	16	TRBV4-3	TRBJ2-3	.	CASSQEAAPNTDTQYF	TGCGCCAGCAGCCAAGAAGCTGCCCCAAATACAGATACGCAGTATTTT
TRBD1	12	TRBV28	TRBJ2-3	few	CASSADRVVQYF	TGTGCCAGCAGTGCCGACAGGGTGGTGCAGTATTTT
TRBD1	15	TRBV5-1	TRBJ2-1	.	CASRLGTVSYNEQFF	TGCGCCAGCAGGTTAGGGACAGTTTCCTACAATGAGCAGTTCTTC
.	13	TRBV13	TRBJ2-7	.	CASSFLAGSEQYF	TGTGCCAGCAGCTTCCTGGCGGGTTCCGAGCAGTACTTC
TRBD2	18	TRBV20-1	TRBJ2-5	few	CSARGLSGGAEAQETQYF	TGCAGTGCTAGAGGTTTGAGCGGGGGGGCAGAGGCGCAAGAGACCCAGTACTTC
.	10	TRBV10-3	TRBJ2-1	.	CAISKNEQFF	TGTGCCATCAGCAAAAATGAGCAGTTCTTC